These 21 T cell receptor beta chains came from one sample sequenced in a study of CD8+ T cells in alopecia areata. Investigators isolated RNA and reverse transcribed it into cDNA to act as the sequencing template. Measured with immunoSEQ multiplex PCR; TCRdb has only the in-frame clones, and not every one. The profile shows around 34,000 clones, around 50% of them singletons. The specimen was NKG2D-high CD8+ T cells sorted from blood. The receptors were sampled from a human donor with alopecia areata.

This chain joins TRBV7-9 and TRBJ1-2, with D possibly TRBD1 on 5 matching bases. The CDR3 consists of 15 residues. From germline, CDR1 is SEHNR and CDR2 FQNEAQ (reference sequence). The chain's CDR3 is CATTTNGGILYGYTF. DNA of the CDR3: TGTGCAACAACGACCAACGGGGGGATTCTCTATGGCTACACCTTC.

The chain uses TRBV7-7 and TRBJ2-1, with 9 bases fitting TRBD2. J lost 4 bases, V lost 6 bases, and 4 bases had no gene match. This CDR3 region has 14 residues. Germline CDR1 SSHAT, CDR2 FNYEAQ (reference sequence). The CDR3 region is CASSPSGMYNEQFF. The CDR3 DNA follows: TGTGCCAGCAGTCCTAGCGGGATGTACAATGAGCAGTTCTTC.

The chain's CDR3 is CSVEVQGYEQYF. The CDR3 coding sequence is TGCAGCGTTGAAGTGCAGGGATACGAGCAGTACTTC. The chain is built from TRBV29-1 and TRBJ2-7; tentatively, D is TRBD1 (5 bases). This CDR3 is 12 amino acids long. V dropped 1 base and J dropped 4 bases, with 8 bases sitting between them. Per the germline V gene, CDR1 is SQVTM and CDR2 is ANQGSEA.

This clone was detected once. Without the conserved terminal phenylalanine or tryptophan, this CDR3 likely stems from a read error. The V gene is TRBV29-1, the J gene TRBJ2-2; possibly TRBD1 or TRBD2 for D (5 bases each). Looked up from germline, CDR1 is SQVTM and CDR2 is ANQGSEA. Between the trimmed V and J ends, which lost 4 bases and 8 bases, there was a span of 14 bases. The CDR3 consists of 13 residues. Here the CDR3 DNA reads TGCAGCGTTGCGGGGCTAGCTGTTGGGGAGCTGTTTTCT. Protein product: CSVAGLAVGELFS.

The chain is built from TRBV29-1 and TRBJ1-2; D gene ambiguous. CDR3 length equals 13 residues. The germline V gene encodes CDR1 SQVTM and CDR2 ANQGSEA. Trimming stripped 6 bases from V and 1 base from J, with 12 bases between. The CDR3 protein is CSVQNLLNYGYTF. The CDR3 nucleotides are TGCAGCGTCCAGAATTTGCTTAACTATGGCTACACCTTC.

The chain is built from TRBV4-3 and TRBJ2-2; no reliable D call. Trimming left V 4 bases short and J 4 bases short, with 13 bases between. CDR3 length: 15 amino acids. Germline V CDR1 and CDR2: LGHNA, YSLEER. The CDR3 sequence: CASSRMAASTGELFF. The CDR3 DNA reads as TGCGCCAGCAGCCGAATGGCAGCATCCACCGGGGAGCTGTTTTTT.

V is TRBV7-3 and J is TRBJ2-7; a weak D match, TRBD2 (5 bases). The CDR3 is 13 residues long. Germline CDR1 is SGHTA and CDR2 is FQGTGA. V gave up 3 bases and J gave up 4 bases, with 10 bases separating them. The CDR3 region has the DNA TGTGCCAGCAGCTTGGACTCGGCGTACGAGCAGTACTTC. Translating gives CASSLDSAYEQYF.

The rearrangement joins TRBV5-6 to TRBJ1-2; no definite D call. The CDR3 runs to 11 residues. Per germline, CDR1 SGHDT and CDR2 YYEEEE. Trimming took off 5 bases at V and 8 bases at J, with 10 bases between the two ends. This CDR3 reads CASSSALGYTF. The CDR3 nucleotides are TGTGCCAGCAGTTCAGCGCTGGGCTACACCTTC.

This clone was picked up a small number of times. The V gene is TRBV27, the J gene TRBJ2-4; D is ambiguous. The CDR3 contains 14 residues. Trimming stripped 4 bases from V and 8 bases from J, with 15 bases between. Germline lookup yields CDR1 MNHEY and CDR2 SMNVEV (reference sequence). CDR3 sequence reads: CASSSLLFRDIQYF. DNA for the CDR3: TGTGCCAGCAGTTCCCTACTCTTTAGGGACATTCAGTACTTC.

This clone has more than one count but fewer than ten. The rearrangement links TRBV28 to TRBJ2-1; perhaps TRBD1 as D (5 bases). This CDR3 region has 13 residues. The germline CDR1 and CDR2 sequences are MDHEN and SYDVKM. V dropped 2 bases and J dropped 8 bases, with 10 bases sitting between them. CDR3 loop: CASSLGRVHEQFF. The CDR3 coding sequence is TGTGCCAGCAGTTTAGGCAGGGTCCATGAGCAGTTCTTC.

Only a few counts were recorded for this clone. The gene calls are TRBV7-9 and TRBJ1-4; possible D gene TRBD1, 5 bases. Germline V gene sequence: CDR1 SEHNR, CDR2 FQNEAQ (reference sequence). V was clipped by 11 bases and J by 8 bases, with 18 bases between them. This CDR3 spans 13 amino acids. CDR3 protein: CAARGQGGEKLFF. The CDR3 nucleotides are TGTGCCGCCCGCGGGCAGGGAGGCGAAAAACTGTTTTTT.

The J gene is TRBJ2-3, the V gene TRBV11-2; D is possibly TRBD2 (6 bases). Looked up from germline, CDR1 is SGHAT and CDR2 is FQNNGV. The CDR3 spans 16 residues. V was pared by 1 base and J by 4 bases, with 15 bases between. The chain's CDR3 is CASSLVIGGAADTQYF. The CDR3 DNA is TGTGCCAGCAGCTTAGTCATCGGCGGGGCGGCAGATACGCAGTATTTT.

The V gene is TRBV13, the J gene TRBJ1-1, with 10 bases that match TRBD1. The CDR3 extends over 15 amino acids. V dropped 4 bases and J dropped 1; count of bases not matched to a gene: 3. CDR1 and CDR2 from the germline V gene are PRHDT and FYEKMQ (reference sequence). The CDR3 nucleotides read TGTGCCAGCAGCTCGCGGGACAGGGGGAACACTGAAGCTTTCTTT. Its translation: CASSSRDRGNTEAFF.

This chain joins TRBV4-3 and TRBJ1-5; 8 bases line up with TRBD1. The germline V gene encodes CDR1 LGHNA and CDR2 YSLEER. The trim removed 4 bases at V and 4 bases at J, leaving 3 bases unmatched. CDR3 length: 14 residues. CDR3 loop: CASSRDRWNQPQHF. Written as DNA, the CDR3 is TGCGCCAGCAGCCGGGACAGGTGGAATCAGCCCCAGCATTTT.

The genes are TRBV14 and TRBJ2-1; D may be TRBD1 or TRBD2 (7 bases each). The germline V gene has CDR1 SGHDN and CDR2 FVKESK. The ends were cut back, 4 bases at V and 0 bases at J, with 13 bases in the middle. The CDR3 length is 16 residues. In nucleotides, the CDR3 is TGTGCCAGCAGCCCCAGGGGGGGCAGCTCCTACAATGAGCAGTTCTTC. It yields the protein CASSPRGGSSYNEQFF. Full variable domain (rest looked up from reference TRBV14 and TRBJ2-1): EAGVTQFPSHSVIEKGQTVTLRCDPISGHDNLYWYRRVMGKEIKFLLHFVKESKQDESGMPNNRFLAERTGGTYSTLKVQPAELEDSGVYFCASSPRGGSSYNEQFFGPGTRLTVL.

The chain links TRBV9 to TRBJ1-3; 10 nucleotides align to TRBD1. The CDR3 length is 17 residues. The germline gives CDR1 SGDLS, CDR2 YYNGEE. J was trimmed by 0 bases and V by 3 bases; bases with no gene match: 6. CDR3 coding DNA: TGTGCCAGCAGCGGGCGGGACAGGGGTTTCTCTGGAAACACCATATATTTT. The encoded protein is CASSGRDRGFSGNTIYF.

The genes are TRBV5-6 and TRBJ2-1; the D gene could be TRBD1 or TRBD2 (6 bases each). CDR3 size: 15 residues. Germline V gene lookup returns CDR1 SGHDT and CDR2 YYEEEE. Trimming took off 4 bases at V and 1 base at J, with 12 bases between the two ends. The CDR3 coding sequence is TGTGCCAGCAGCCCTAAGGGGGGTTCCTACAATGAGCAGTTCTTC. Protein: CASSPKGGSYNEQFF. Combining the CDR3 with reference TRBV5-6 and TRBJ2-1 gives the whole variable domain DAGVTQSPTHLIKTRGQQVTLRCSPKSGHDTVSWYQQALGQGPQFIFQYYEEEERQRGNFPDRFSGHQFPNYSSELNVNALLLGDSALYLCASSPKGGSYNEQFFGPGTRLTVL.

The chain joins TRBV19 to TRBJ1-2; D unclear. V lost 5 bases, J lost 1 base, and 8 bases lay in between. The CDR3 is made up of 13 amino acids. Germline V gene lookup returns CDR1 LNHDA and CDR2 SQIVND (reference sequence). The CDR3 protein is CASSLQINYGYTF. CDR3 DNA sequence: TGTGCCAGTAGTTTACAGATTAACTATGGCTACACCTTC. Together with reference TRBV19 and TRBJ1-2, the CDR3 gives the full variable domain: DGGITQSPKYLFRKEGQNVTLSCEQNLNHDAMYWYRQDPGQGLRLIYYSQIVNDFQKGDIAEGYSVSREKKESFPLTVTSAQKNPTAFYLCASSLQINYGYTFGSGTRLTVV.

The chain joins TRBV7-9 to TRBJ2-5, with D maybe TRBD1 (6 bases). The CDR3 is made up of 15 amino acids. CDR1 and CDR2 (germline): SEHNR, FQNEAQ (reference sequence). V was trimmed by 6 bases and J by 5 bases, leaving 19 bases between them. The CDR3 DNA follows: TGTGCCAGCAGGGTCCCCGGGACAAAAGGGGAGACCCAGTACTTC. Protein product: CASRVPGTKGETQYF.

This chain uses TRBV27 with TRBJ1-2; TRBD1 aligns across 8 bases. Trimming took 5 bases from V and 7 from J; bases not matched to a gene: 12. This CDR3 is 15 amino acids long. The V gene's germline CDR1 is MNHEY and CDR2 SMNVEV (reference sequence). The CDR3: CASSPSRTGWRGYTF. The DNA for the CDR3 is TGTGCCAGCAGTCCCTCACGGACAGGGTGGCGTGGCTACACCTTC.

This clone was observed a handful of times. The rearrangement joins TRBV29-1 to TRBJ2-3; tentatively, D is TRBD2 (6 bases). The length of the CDR3 is 12 residues. Trimming cost V 8 bases and J 3 bases, with 12 bases left between them. In germline, CDR1 is SQVTM, CDR2 ANQGSEA. The CDR3 loop reads CSPWRETDTQYF. CDR3 DNA sequence: TGCAGCCCCTGGCGGGAAACAGATACGCAGTATTTT.